This T cell receptor beta chain was obtained from a study of OX40 agonist ivuxolimab in advanced cancers. V trimming: 5 bases; J trimming: 0 bases; junction bases outside the gene matches: 4. This CDR3 region has 14 residues. Germline lookup yields CDR1 MNHEY and CDR2 SMNVEV (reference sequence). TCRdb's copy holds only in-frame clones and misses some; the assay was immunoSEQ multiplex PCR. This sample has around 22,000 clones; 80% to 90% occur once, and the top ten carry around a third. The sequenced sample was CD4+ or CD8+ T cells sorted from blood, obtained in a trial of the OX40 agonist ivuxolimab. V usage is TRBV27 and J usage is TRBJ2-7; 7 bases align to TRBD1. The TCR comes from an adult with an advanced solid tumor such as melanoma, head and neck, liver or kidney cancer. The CDR3 DNA is TGTGCCAGCAGTCTCCGGACAGGCTCCTACGAGCAGTACTTC. Protein product: CASSLRTGSYEQYF.